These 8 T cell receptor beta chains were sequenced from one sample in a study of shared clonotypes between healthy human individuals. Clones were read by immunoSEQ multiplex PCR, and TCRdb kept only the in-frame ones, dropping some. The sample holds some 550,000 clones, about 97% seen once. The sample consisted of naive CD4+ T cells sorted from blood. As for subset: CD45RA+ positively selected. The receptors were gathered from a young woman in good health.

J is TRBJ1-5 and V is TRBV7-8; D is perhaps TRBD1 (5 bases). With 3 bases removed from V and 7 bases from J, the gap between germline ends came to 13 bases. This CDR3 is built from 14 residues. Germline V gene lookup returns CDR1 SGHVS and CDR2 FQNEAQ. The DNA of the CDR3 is TGTGCCAGCAGCTTGGGGGATGGGAGACAGCCCCAGCATTTT. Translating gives CASSLGDGRQPQHF.

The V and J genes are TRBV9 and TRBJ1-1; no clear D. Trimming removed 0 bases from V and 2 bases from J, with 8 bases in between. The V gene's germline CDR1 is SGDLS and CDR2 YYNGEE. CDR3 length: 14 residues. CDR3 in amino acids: CASSVDSGNTEAFF. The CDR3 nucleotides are TGTGCCAGCAGCGTAGATTCTGGCAACACTGAAGCTTTCTTT.

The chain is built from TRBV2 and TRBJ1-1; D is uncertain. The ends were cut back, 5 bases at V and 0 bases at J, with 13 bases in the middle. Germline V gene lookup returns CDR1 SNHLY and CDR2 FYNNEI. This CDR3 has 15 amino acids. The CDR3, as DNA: TGTGCCAGCAGTAAGAGAGGGCTTATGAACACTGAAGCTTTCTTT. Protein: CASSKRGLMNTEAFF.

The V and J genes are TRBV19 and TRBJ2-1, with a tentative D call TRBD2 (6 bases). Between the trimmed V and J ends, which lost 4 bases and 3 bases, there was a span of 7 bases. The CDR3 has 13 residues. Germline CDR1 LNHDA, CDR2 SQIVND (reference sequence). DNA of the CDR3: TGTGCCAGTAGTAGCGGGAACTACAATGAGCAGTTCTTC. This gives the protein CASSSGNYNEQFF.

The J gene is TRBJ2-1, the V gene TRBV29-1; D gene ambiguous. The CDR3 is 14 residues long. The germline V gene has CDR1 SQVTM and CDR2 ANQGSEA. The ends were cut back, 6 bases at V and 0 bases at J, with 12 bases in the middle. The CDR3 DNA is TGCAGCGTCGTGAGGCAGCGCTCCTACAATGAGCAGTTCTTC. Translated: CSVVRQRSYNEQFF.

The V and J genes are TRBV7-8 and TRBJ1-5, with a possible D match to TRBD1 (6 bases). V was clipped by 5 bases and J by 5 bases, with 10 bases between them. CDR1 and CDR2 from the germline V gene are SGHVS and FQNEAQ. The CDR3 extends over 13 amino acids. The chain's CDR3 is CASSLGGDQPQHF. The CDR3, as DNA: TGTGCCAGCAGCCTAGGGGGGGATCAGCCCCAGCATTTT.

CDR3 in amino acids: CASSKGPACKGNNQETQYF. The CDR3 region has the DNA TGTGCCAGCAGCAAAGGCCCAGCCTGCAAGGGGAATAATCAAGAGACCCAGTACTTC. V and J are TRBV21-1 and TRBJ2-5; TRBD1 was called by the table and not checked on the DNA. TRBV21-1 is reported as a pseudogene. The CDR3 is made up of 19 amino acids.

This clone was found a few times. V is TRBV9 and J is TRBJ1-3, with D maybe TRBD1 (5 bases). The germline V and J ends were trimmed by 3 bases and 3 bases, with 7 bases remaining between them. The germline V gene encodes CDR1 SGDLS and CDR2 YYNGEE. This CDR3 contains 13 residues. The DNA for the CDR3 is TGTGCCAGCAGCGCCAGGGTTGGAAACACCATATATTTT. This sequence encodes CASSARVGNTIYF.